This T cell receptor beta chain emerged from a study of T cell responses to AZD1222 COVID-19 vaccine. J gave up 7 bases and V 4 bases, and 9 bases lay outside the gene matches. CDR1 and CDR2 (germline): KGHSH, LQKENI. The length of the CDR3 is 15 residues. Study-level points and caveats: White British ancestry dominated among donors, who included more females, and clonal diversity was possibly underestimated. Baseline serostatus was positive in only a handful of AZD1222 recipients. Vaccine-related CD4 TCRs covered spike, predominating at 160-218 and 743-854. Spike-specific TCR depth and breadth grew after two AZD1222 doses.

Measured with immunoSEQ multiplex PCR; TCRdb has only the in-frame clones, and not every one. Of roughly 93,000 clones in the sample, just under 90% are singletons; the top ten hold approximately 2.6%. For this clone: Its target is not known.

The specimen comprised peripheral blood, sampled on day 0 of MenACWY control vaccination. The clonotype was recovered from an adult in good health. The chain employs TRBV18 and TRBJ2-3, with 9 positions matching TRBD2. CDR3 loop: CASSLAGVSSNTQYF. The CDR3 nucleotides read TGTGCCAGCTCACTAGCGGGGGTCTCTTCGAATACGCAGTATTTT.